Listed below are T cell receptor beta chains from one sample, sequenced in a study of identical twins. A single record per CDR3 protein comes from TCRdb applying MiXCR to the 5' RACE reads. This sample carries fewer than 500,000 distinct CDR3 sequences, approximately 14% of them seen once, and the ten largest clones take approximately 0.98%. These sequences were also reported in another study, on yellow fever vaccine responses in identical twins.

The sample consisted of CD4+ T cells sorted from blood. These receptors came from a woman under 30 in good health. Both conserved end residues are part of each CDR3. A D gene is named only where the DNA matches it firmly. Expanded clones get a size class; other rows say once, few or many, or leave the size out.

TRBD1 | TRBJ2-2 | many | TRBV7-9 | CASLKADRGDGELFF | TGTGCCAGCTTGAAGGCCGACAGGGGAGACGGGGAGCTGTTTTTT
- | TRBJ2-3 | - | TRBV7-7 | CASSLDRPPADTQYF | TGTGCTAGCAGCCTTGACAGGCCCCCGGCAGATACGCAGTATTTT
- | TRBJ1-1 | few | TRBV10-1 | CASRPTISHTEAFF | TGCGCCAGCAGGCCCACCATTTCCCACACTGAAGCTTTCTTT
TRBD1 | TRBJ1-5 | - | TRBV4-1 | CASSQDRGTGGNQPQHF | TGCGCCAGCAGCCAAGATAGGGGGACAGGGGGCAATCAGCCCCAGCATTTT
TRBD1 | TRBJ2-1 | few | TRBV24-1 | CATSPGGTGIANEQFF | TGTGCCACCAGCCCGGGTGGGACAGGGATAGCGAATGAGCAGTTCTTC
- | TRBJ2-5 | few | TRBV12-5 | CASGLGLPGVETQYF | TGTGCTAGTGGTCTCGGACTGCCGGGAGTGGAGACCCAGTACTTC
- | TRBJ2-1 | - | TRBV4-1 | CASSHQQGRTDNEQFF | TGCGCCAGCAGCCATCAACAGGGAAGGACAGACAATGAGCAGTTCTTC
- | TRBJ2-5 | - | TRBV6-1 | CASHGHLAETQYF | TGTGCCAGCCACGGACACCTGGCGGAGACCCAGTACTTC
TRBD2 | TRBJ2-5 | few | TRBV10-3 | CAIRSGGSRGETQYF | TGTGCCATCAGGTCGGGCGGGAGCCGTGGAGAGACCCAGTACTTC
- | TRBJ1-2 | - | TRBV30 | CAWGRPLYGYTF | TGTGCCTGGGGGAGGCCACTCTATGGCTACACCTTC
- | TRBJ2-7 | few | TRBV28 | CASSWGRLGYYEQYF | TGTGCCAGCAGTTGGGGGAGGCTAGGATATTACGAGCAGTACTTC
- | TRBJ2-7 | many | TRBV10-3 | CAISDKDRQQYF | TGTGCCATCAGTGATAAAGACAGACAGCAGTACTTC
- | TRBJ2-1 | few | TRBV29-1 | CSFRNLAHNEQFF | TGCAGCTTCCGTAATTTAGCCCACAATGAGCAGTTCTTC
- | TRBJ2-2 | few | TRBV20-1 | CSARVMPNTGELFF | TGCAGTGCTAGAGTAATGCCGAACACCGGGGAGCTGTTTTTT
TRBD2 | TRBJ2-7 | once | TRBV5-4 | CASSLVAGRDREQYF | TGTGCCAGCAGCTTGGTAGCGGGACGAGACAGGGAGCAGTACTTC
- | TRBJ1-1 | many | TRBV5-1 | CASSVRVNTEAFF | TGCGCCAGCAGCGTGCGGGTAAACACTGAAGCTTTCTTT
- | TRBJ2-7 | - | TRBV18 | CASSPSEVEQYF | TGTGCCAGCTCACCCTCAGAAGTGGAGCAGTACTTC
- | TRBJ1-1 | - | TRBV3-1 | CASSLRTAYGGTEAFF | TGTGCCAGCAGCCTTCGGACAGCTTACGGTGGCACTGAAGCTTTCTTT
TRBD1 | TRBJ1-1 | - | TRBV6-1 | CASSPDRGVNTEAFF | TGTGCCAGCAGCCCGGACAGGGGGGTGAACACTGAAGCTTTCTTT
- | TRBJ1-2 | many | TRBV5-6 | CASSSLGNHYGYTF | TGTGCCAGCAGCTCCTTGGGGAACCACTATGGCTACACCTTC
- | TRBJ1-5 | few | TRBV12-3/TRBV12-4 | CASSMPNQPQHF | TGTGCCAGCAGTATGCCGAATCAGCCCCAGCATTTT
- | TRBJ1-2 | few | TRBV20-1 | CSAREPDEGYTF | TGCAGTGCTAGAGAACCGGATGAAGGCTACACCTTC
- | TRBJ1-2 | many | TRBV12-3/TRBV12-4 | CASSRVYGYTF | TGTGCCAGCAGCAGGGTCTATGGCTACACCTTC
TRBD1 | TRBJ2-7 | few | TRBV27 | CASRPTGGWNEQYF | TGTGCCAGCAGACCCACAGGGGGCTGGAACGAGCAGTACTTC
TRBD2 | TRBJ2-7 | few | TRBV20-1 | CSATGTSTYEQYF | TGCAGTGCTACCGGGACTAGCACATACGAGCAGTACTTC
TRBD1 | TRBJ2-1 | - | TRBV7-2 | CASSLGGQGRNEQFF | TGTGCCAGCAGCTTAGGAGGACAGGGGAGAAATGAGCAGTTCTTC
- | TRBJ1-2 | - | TRBV5-6 | CASSQSTNYGYTF | TGTGCCAGCTCACAGAGTACTAACTATGGCTACACCTTC
TRBD2 | TRBJ2-1 | many | TRBV20-1 | CSARELGRENHNEQFF | TGCAGTGCTAGAGAGCTCGGGAGGGAAAATCACAATGAGCAGTTCTTC
- | TRBJ1-2 | - | TRBV12-3/TRBV12-4 | CASSLFKGSGGYTF | TGTGCCAGCAGTTTGTTTAAGGGATCGGGTGGCTACACCTTC
- | TRBJ1-1 | - | TRBV20-1 | CSAPDPVNTEAFF | TGCAGTGCTCCGGATCCGGTGAACACTGAAGCTTTCTTT
- | TRBJ1-1 | few | TRBV6-2/TRBV6-3 | CASSYGTQAFF | TGTGCCAGCAGTTACGGTACACAAGCTTTCTTT
- | TRBJ1-5 | few | TRBV6-1 | CASSEEGRGSLSGNQPQHF | TGTGCCAGCAGTGAAGAGGGCAGGGGTTCGCTTTCGGGCAATCAGCCCCAGCATTTT
- | TRBJ2-2 | few | TRBV28 | CASSPGRLTGELFF | TGTGCCAGCAGCCCCGGCAGGTTAACCGGGGAGCTGTTTTTT
- | TRBJ2-1 | few | TRBV9 | CASSGGLSYNEQFF | TGTGCCAGCAGCGGAGGACTGTCCTACAATGAGCAGTTCTTC
TRBD1 | TRBJ2-7 | - | TRBV7-3 | CASSQQSTGKGEQYF | TGTGCCAGCAGCCAACAATCGACAGGGAAGGGCGAGCAGTACTTC
- | TRBJ2-1 | - | TRBV21-1 | CASSKVKGEMAGGELGNEQFF | TGTGCCAGCAGCAAAGTGAAGGGGGAGATGGCGGGAGGTGAATTAGGCAATGAGCAGTTCTTC
TRBD2 | TRBJ2-4 | - | TRBV6-2/TRBV6-3 | CASSRTSGVLAKNIQYF | TGTGCCAGCAGTCGGACTAGCGGCGTTTTAGCCAAAAACATTCAGTACTTC